Following are 2 T cell receptor beta chains from one sample sequenced in a study of T cells after yellow fever vaccination (dated by TCRdb to about 2019). Per the publication, the treatment or condition label means: live attenuated yellow fever vaccine strain. Receptors were amplified or captured by 5' RACE. The run used an Illumina NovaSeq 6000. Using fastp trimming at Q25 and MiXCR clonotype assembly, TCRdb reanalyzed the public sequencing data and kept in-frame beta chains. Rows with one shared CDR3 protein collapse into an entry with the most common genes and DNA. The sample table shows about 220,000 distinct CDR3 sequences, and less than 3.5% are seen once. The ten biggest clones cover roughly 3% of the sample. The source was CD4+ T cells sorted from PBMCs, collected 10 days after the yellow fever booster vaccination. The source is a man aged 18 to 29 who received the YFV17D yellow fever vaccine.

This clonotype was found many times. CDR3 DNA sequence: TGCAGTGCTTCCACCGGGACCTCTATGCAGTACTTC. Residues: CSASTGTSMQYF. The chain is built from TRBV20-1 and TRBJ2-7; D possibly uses TRBD1 or TRBD2 (5 bases each). The CDR3 totals 12 residues. V shed 5 bases and J shed 9 bases, with 17 bases lying between them. CDR1 is DFQATT and CDR2 is SNEGSKA in the germline V gene (reference sequence).

In its sample, this clonotype was seen a few times. The chain recombines TRBV7-6 with TRBJ1-2; D gene ambiguous. Germline V gene lookup returns CDR1 SGHVS and CDR2 FNYEAQ. The V gene lost 5 bases and the J gene lost 3 bases, with 10 bases spanning the gap. The CDR3 spans 13 residues. In DNA form, the CDR3 reads TGTGCCAGCAGCCCTTATGGGGACTATGGCTACACCTTC. Protein sequence: CASSPYGDYGYTF.